The T cell receptor beta chain under discussion was sequenced for a study of T cells expressing NK-cell markers. Background on the study: The authors sequenced eight donors, of whom seven were HCMV-seropositive and one was seronegative. Study conclusions and caveats: One observes that, in a handful of donors, these clonotypes were also the leading ones within the CD3+CD56-NKG2C+ fraction.

A note on this clonotype: Its antigen is still unknown.

TCRdb reprocessed the 5' RACE reads, keeping one entry per CDR3 protein, no DNA. There are roughly 420,000 distinct CDR3 sequences in the sample, with approximately 7% held by the top ten. Germline CDR1 is SGHRS and CDR2 is YFSETQ. CDR3 length: 16 amino acids. The chain employs TRBV5-1 and TRBJ2-7; the TRBD1 assignment by TCRdb is unverifiable without DNA. The specimen was blood T cells: a sorted CD56 or NKG2C T cell subset, CD4+ or CD8+ T cells, or bulk PBMC T cells (not recorded which). This TCR derives from a woman aged 18 to 75 in good health. This chain's CDR3 is CASSLTPGTGGYEQYF.